The rows below give T cell receptor beta chains drawn from one sample of a study of cytomegalovirus exposure and HLA in healthy donors. TCRdb's table, derived via immunoSEQ multiplex PCR, lists solely in-frame clones and lacks some. The repertoire holds 150,000 to 170,000 clones, approximately 80% seen once, with around 5.6% in the top ten. The sample was PBMCs. These receptor sequences come from a woman aged 40 to 50 in good health and CMV-seropositive. Each CDR3 is given with its conserved first and last residue. A D gene is named only where the DNA matches it firmly. Only part of the rows carry a size: once, few, many, or a class if the clone is expanded.

clone size	J gene	V gene	D gene	CDR3 protein	CDR3 DNA
.	TRBJ2-3	TRBV9	.	CASSALGTDTQYF	TGTGCCAGCAGCGCCCTAGGCACAGATACGCAGTATTTT
.	TRBJ2-7	TRBV15	.	CATSSQRQVTTYEQYF	TGTGCCACCAGCTCCCAACGACAGGTTACCACCTACGAGCAGTACTTC
.	TRBJ1-5	TRBV19	.	CASSLLRGYSNQPQHF	TGTGCCAGTAGTTTGCTCCGGGGGTATAGCAATCAGCCCCAGCATTTT
.	TRBJ1-5	TRBV18	TRBD1	CASSHGTGDYQPQHF	TGTGCCAGCTCACACGGGACAGGGGATTATCAGCCCCAGCATTTT
.	TRBJ2-1	TRBV5-1	TRBD2	CASSLVAGAGYNEQFF	TGCGCCAGCAGCTTGGTAGCGGGAGCAGGTTACAATGAGCAGTTCTTC
.	TRBJ2-2	TRBV29-1	TRBD2	CSVSWGGLAGEAGELFF	TGCAGCGTTTCATGGGGGGGACTAGCGGGAGAGGCCGGGGAGCTGTTTTTT
.	TRBJ2-7	TRBV7-8	TRBD2	CASSLGIAGLAYEQYF	TGTGCCAGCAGCTTAGGGATAGCGGGATTGGCCTACGAGCAGTACTTC
few	TRBJ2-7	TRBV27	TRBD2	CASRRLAGGPVHEQYF	TGTGCCAGCAGGCGACTAGCGGGAGGTCCGGTCCACGAGCAGTACTTC
.	TRBJ1-3	TRBV6-5	.	CASSYTGHSGNTIYF	TGTGCCAGCAGTTACACAGGGCACTCTGGAAACACCATATATTTT
.	TRBJ2-7	TRBV11-2	TRBD2	CASSLGLGGEQYF	TGTGCCAGCAGCTTGGGACTAGGCGGCGAGCAGTACTTC
.	TRBJ2-1	TRBV27	TRBD2	CASRRAGLYNEQFF	TGTGCCAGCAGAAGAGCGGGGTTGTACAATGAGCAGTTCTTC
.	TRBJ2-2	TRBV10-1	.	CASSEQGFANTGELFF	TGCGCCAGCAGTGAGCAGGGCTTCGCGAACACCGGGGAGCTGTTTTTT
.	TRBJ2-3	TRBV2	TRBD2	CASKRERTDTQYF	TGTGCCAGCAAGCGGGAGAGGACAGATACGCAGTATTTT
.	TRBJ2-4	TRBV5-4	TRBD2	CASSETPGGGKNIQYF	TGTGCCAGCAGCGAGACCCCGGGGGGAGGCAAAAACATTCAGTACTTC
.	TRBJ1-4	TRBV7-9	TRBD1	CASKGDRGDEKLFF	TGTGCCAGCAAAGGGGACAGGGGGGATGAAAAACTGTTTTTT
.	TRBJ1-5	TRBV16	TRBD1	CASSHPSPDRLPYSNQPQHF	TGTGCCAGCAGCCACCCCTCTCCGGACAGGTTGCCCTATAGCAATCAGCCCCAGCATTTT
.	TRBJ2-3	TRBV7-8	.	CASSLGSSSGSDTQYF	TGTGCCAGCAGCTTAGGATCTAGCTCCGGGTCAGATACGCAGTATTTT
.	TRBJ2-1	TRBV30	TRBD2	CAWSGTGGPRNEQFF	TGTGCCTGGAGTGGGACGGGAGGGCCACGCAATGAGCAGTTCTTC
.	TRBJ1-2	TRBV7-9	.	CASSLQDRNYGYTF	TGTGCCAGCAGCCTACAGGACCGGAACTATGGCTACACCTTC
.	TRBJ2-1	TRBV6-1	.	CASRARTVSYNEQFF	TGTGCCAGCCGAGCTAGGACAGTCTCCTACAATGAGCAGTTCTTC
.	TRBJ1-2	TRBV30	.	CAWIRDIDGYTF	TGTGCCTGGATTAGGGACATCGATGGCTACACCTTC
.	TRBJ2-7	TRBV5-4	.	CASSLKDGLYEQYF	TGTGCCAGCAGCTTGAAGGACGGACTCTACGAGCAGTACTTC
.	TRBJ2-3	TRBV7-3	.	CASGPFRGSTDTQYF	TGTGCCAGCGGCCCCTTTCGGGGGTCCACAGATACGCAGTATTTT
.	TRBJ2-7	TRBV19	.	CASKFSGSYEQYF	TGTGCCAGCAAGTTTAGCGGCTCCTACGAGCAGTACTTC